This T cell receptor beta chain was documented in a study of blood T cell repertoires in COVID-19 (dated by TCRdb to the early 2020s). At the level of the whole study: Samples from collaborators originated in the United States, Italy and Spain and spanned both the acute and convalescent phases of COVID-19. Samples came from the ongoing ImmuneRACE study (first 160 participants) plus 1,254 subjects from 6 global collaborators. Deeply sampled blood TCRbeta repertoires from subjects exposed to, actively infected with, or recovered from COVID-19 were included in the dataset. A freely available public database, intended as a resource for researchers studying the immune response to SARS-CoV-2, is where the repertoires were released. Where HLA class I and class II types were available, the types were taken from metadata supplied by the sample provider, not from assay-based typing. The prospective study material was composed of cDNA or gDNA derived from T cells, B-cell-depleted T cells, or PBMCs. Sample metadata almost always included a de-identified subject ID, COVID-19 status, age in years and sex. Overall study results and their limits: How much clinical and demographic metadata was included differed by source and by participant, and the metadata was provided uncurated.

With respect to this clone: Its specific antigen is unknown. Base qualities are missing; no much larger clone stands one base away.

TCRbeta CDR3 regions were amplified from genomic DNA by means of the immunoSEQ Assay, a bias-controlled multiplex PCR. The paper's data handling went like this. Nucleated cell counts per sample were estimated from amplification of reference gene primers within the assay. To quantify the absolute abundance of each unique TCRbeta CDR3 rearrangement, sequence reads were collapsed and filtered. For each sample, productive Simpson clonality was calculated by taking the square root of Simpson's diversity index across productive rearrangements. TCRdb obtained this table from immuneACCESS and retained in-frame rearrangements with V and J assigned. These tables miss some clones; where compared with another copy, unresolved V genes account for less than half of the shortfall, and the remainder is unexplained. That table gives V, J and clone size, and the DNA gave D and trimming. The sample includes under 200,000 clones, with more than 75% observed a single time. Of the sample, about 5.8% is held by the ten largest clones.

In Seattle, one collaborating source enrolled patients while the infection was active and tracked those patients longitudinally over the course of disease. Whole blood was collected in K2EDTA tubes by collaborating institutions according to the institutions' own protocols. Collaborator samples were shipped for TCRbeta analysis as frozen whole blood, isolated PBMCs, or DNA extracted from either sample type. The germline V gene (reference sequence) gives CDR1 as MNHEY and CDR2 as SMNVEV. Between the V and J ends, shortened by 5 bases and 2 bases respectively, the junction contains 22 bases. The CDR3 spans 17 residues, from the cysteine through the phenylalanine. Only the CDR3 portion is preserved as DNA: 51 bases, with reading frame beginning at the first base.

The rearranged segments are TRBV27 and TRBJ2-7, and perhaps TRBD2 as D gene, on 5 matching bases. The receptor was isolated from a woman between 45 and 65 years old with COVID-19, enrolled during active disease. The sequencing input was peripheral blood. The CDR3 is CASSPIPLGAEPYEQYF. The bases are TGTGCCAGCAGTCCCATTCCCTTGGGAGCGGAGCCCTACGAGCAGTACTTC.